This T cell receptor (beta chain) came from a study of shared clonotypes between healthy human individuals. Study information: The cohort comprised two women and a few men. Their ages spanned 18 to 49 years.

General study points: The study generally estimated greater richness for naive than memory subsets.

Comment on this clone: Antigen: not known.

An assay was performed, and its level was deep. Sequencing used immunoSEQ multiplex PCR; TCRdb keeps in-frame clones, though not all of them. The sample carries 980,000 or so clones, around three quarters recorded once. The CDR3 spans 13 residues. Trimming took 6 bases from V and 9 from J; bases not matched to a gene: 2. Germline V gene sequence: CDR1 SNHLY, CDR2 FYNNEI. The CD4+ fraction was divided into a CD45RA+ naive subset and a CD45RA-negative memory subset. The sequence came from a man aged 18 to 30 in good health. Sequencing input: memory CD4+ T cells sorted from blood. Described subset: CD45RA-negative fraction. The rearrangement joins TRBV2 to TRBJ1-6, with 10 bases matching TRBD1. CDR3 nucleotide sequence: TGTGCCAGCAGGACAGGGGGCAGTTCACCCCTCCACTTT. Amino acid sequence: CASRTGGSSPLHF. The full variable domain, its missing parts supplied by reference TRBV2 and TRBJ1-6, is EPEVTQTPSHQVTQMGQEVILRCVPISNHLYFYWYRQILGQKVEFLVSFYNNEISEKSEIFDDQFSVERPDGSNFTLKIRSTKLEDSAMYFCASRTGGSSPLHFGNGTRLTVT.